This TCR beta chain was found in a study of blood T cell repertoires in COVID-19. Libraries were prepared by immunoSEQ multiplex PCR; TCRdb keeps only in-frame clonotypes and omits some of them. The sample consists of 90,000 to 100,000 clones, 75% to 90% of them appearing once. CDR3 length: 17 amino acids. V dropped 2 bases and J dropped 0 bases, with 15 bases sitting between them. Material for sequencing was peripheral blood. The chain recombines TRBV5-3 with TRBJ2-1; no clear D. TRBV5-3 is known as an ORF, though its function is uncertain. The clonotype was recovered from a man older than 75 with acute or convalescent COVID-19. CDR3: CARSLSIDSHSYNEQFF. The DNA for the CDR3 is TGTGCCAGAAGCTTATCAATCGACTCCCACTCCTACAATGAGCAGTTCTTC.